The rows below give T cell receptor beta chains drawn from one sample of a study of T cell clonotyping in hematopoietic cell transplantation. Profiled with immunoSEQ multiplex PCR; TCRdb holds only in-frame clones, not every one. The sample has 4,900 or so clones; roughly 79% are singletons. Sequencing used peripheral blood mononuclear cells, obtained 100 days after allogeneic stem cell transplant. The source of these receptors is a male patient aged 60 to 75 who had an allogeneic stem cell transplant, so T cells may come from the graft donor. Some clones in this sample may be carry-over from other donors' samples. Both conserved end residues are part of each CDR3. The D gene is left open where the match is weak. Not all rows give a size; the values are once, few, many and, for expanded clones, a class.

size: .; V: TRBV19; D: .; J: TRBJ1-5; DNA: TGTGCCAGTAGGACGGTGGGGGTAGGGGGCAATCAGCCCCAGCATTTT; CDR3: CASRTVGVGGNQPQHF
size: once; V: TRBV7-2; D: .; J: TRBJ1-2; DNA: TGTGCCAGCAGCCGTTTCCAGCTCCAGGGCGGCTACACCTTC; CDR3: CASSRFQLQGGYTF
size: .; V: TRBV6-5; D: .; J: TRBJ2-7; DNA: TGTGCCAGCAGGTCAACAGGGCACCCCGGCTACGAGCAGTACTTC; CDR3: CASRSTGHPGYEQYF
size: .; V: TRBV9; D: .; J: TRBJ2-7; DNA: TGTGCCAGCAGCGTAGGATCCGGGACCTACGAGCAGTACTTC; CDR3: CASSVGSGTYEQYF
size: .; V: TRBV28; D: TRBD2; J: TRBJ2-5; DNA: TGTGCCAGCAGTTTGGGCGGGAGTGGGACCCAGTACTTC; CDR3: CASSLGGSGTQYF
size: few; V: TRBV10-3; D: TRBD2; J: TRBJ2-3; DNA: TGTGCCATCATCCGACTAGCGTCTTCTAGCACAGATACGCAGTATTTT; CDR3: CAIIRLASSSTDTQYF
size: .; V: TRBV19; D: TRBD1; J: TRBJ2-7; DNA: TGTGCCAGTAGGAACACACAGGGGGTTTTATACGAGCAGTACTTC; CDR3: CASRNTQGVLYEQYF
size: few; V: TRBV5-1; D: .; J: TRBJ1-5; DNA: TGCGCCAGCAGCTTGGTGGGGAGCCCGGAGGGGGCCCAGCATTTT; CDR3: CASSLVGSPEGAQHF
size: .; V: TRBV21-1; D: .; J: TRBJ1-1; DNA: TGTGCCAGCAGCAGGCCGACAGGGCAATCACTCAATAACACTGAAGCTTTCTTT; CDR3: CASSRPTGQSLNNTEAFF
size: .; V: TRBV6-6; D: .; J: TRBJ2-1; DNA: TGTGCCAGCAGTTACTCGGGAGTTACCTACAATGAGCAGTTCTTC; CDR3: CASSYSGVTYNEQFF
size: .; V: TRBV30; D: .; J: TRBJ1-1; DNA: TGTGCCTGGAGTGTAATGGTCATGAACACTGAAGCTTTCTTT; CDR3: CAWSVMVMNTEAFF
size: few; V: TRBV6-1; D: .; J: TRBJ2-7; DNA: TGTGCCAGCAGTGGGGCGGACAGCCCCCTATCACAGTACTTC; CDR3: CASSGADSPLSQYF
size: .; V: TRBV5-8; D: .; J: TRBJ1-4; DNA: TGTGCCAGCAGCGAGGGCCGGAATAATGAAAAACTGTTTTTT; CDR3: CASSEGRNNEKLFF
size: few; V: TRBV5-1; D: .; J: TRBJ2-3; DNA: TGCGCCAGCAGCTTAGGATCCGGAGGAGATACGCAGTATTTT; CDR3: CASSLGSGGDTQYF
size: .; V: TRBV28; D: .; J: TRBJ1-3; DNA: TGTGCCAGCAGGGACGCCGAGTGGGCATACTCTGGAAACACCATATATTTT; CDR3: CASRDAEWAYSGNTIYF
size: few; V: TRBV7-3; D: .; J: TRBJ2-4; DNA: TGTGCCAGCAGCAAAGTGGGGGGCTCAGGGGACATTCAGTACTTC; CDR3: CASSKVGGSGDIQYF
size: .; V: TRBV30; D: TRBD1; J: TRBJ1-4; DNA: TGTGCCTGGAGTGTAGACAGGGGGTTCGTGACTAATGAAAAACTGTTTTTT; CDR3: CAWSVDRGFVTNEKLFF
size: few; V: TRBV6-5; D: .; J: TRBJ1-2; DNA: TGTGCCAGCAGTTACCGGGCGGAACACTATGGCTACACCTTC; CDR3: CASSYRAEHYGYTF
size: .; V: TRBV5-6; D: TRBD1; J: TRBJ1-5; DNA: TGTGCCAGCAGCCCGGGACAGGGAATGGGTCAGCCCCAGCATTTT; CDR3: CASSPGQGMGQPQHF
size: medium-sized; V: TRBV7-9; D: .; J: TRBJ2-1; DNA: TGTGCCAGCAGCTCGGCCTTGGGCGGGAATGAGCAGTTCTTC; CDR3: CASSSALGGNEQFF
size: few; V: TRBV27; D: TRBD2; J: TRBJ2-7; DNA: TGTGCCAGCAGCGGACTAGCGGGATTCTCCGAGCAGTACTTC; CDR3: CASSGLAGFSEQYF
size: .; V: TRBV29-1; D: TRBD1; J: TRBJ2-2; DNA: TGCAGCGTTGTACCCAGGGGGCTTAACACCGGGGAGCTGTTTTTT; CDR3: CSVVPRGLNTGELFF
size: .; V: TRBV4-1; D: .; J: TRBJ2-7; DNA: TGCGCCAGCAGCCAAGGGCCCGGACCCGGAGAGCAGTACTTC; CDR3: CASSQGPGPGEQYF
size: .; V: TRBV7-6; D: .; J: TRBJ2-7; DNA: TGTGCCAGCAGCTTAGCAGGCAGGGAGGCCGAGCAGTACTTC; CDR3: CASSLAGREAEQYF
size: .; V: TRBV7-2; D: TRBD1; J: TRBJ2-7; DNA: TGTGCCAGCAGCTTAGCGGGACAGGGCTCCTACGAGCAGTACTTC; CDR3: CASSLAGQGSYEQYF
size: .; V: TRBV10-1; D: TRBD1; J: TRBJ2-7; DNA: TGCGCCAGCAGTGAGTTCGGGACAGGGGGCGAGCAGTACTTC; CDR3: CASSEFGTGGEQYF
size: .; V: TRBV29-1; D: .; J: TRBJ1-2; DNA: TGCAGCGTTAACATCGGGTTTTCACTCTACACCTTC; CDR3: CSVNIGFSLYTF
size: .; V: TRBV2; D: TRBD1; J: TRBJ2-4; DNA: TGTGCCAGCAGAGTAGGACAGGGATCGACGCTAGCCAAAAACATTCAGTACTTC; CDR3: CASRVGQGSTLAKNIQYF
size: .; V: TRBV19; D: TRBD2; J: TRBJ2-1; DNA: TGTGCCAGTAGTATAGCCTCGACTAGCGGGAATAGAAATGAGCAGTTCTTC; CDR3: CASSIASTSGNRNEQFF
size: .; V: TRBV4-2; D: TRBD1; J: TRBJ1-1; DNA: TGTGCCAGCAGCCAACCCCGACAGGGGGTCACTGAAGCTTTCTTT; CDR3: CASSQPRQGVTEAFF
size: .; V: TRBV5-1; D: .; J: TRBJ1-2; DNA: TGCGCCAGCAGCAACCAGGGAAGTAACACCTTC; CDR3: CASSNQGSNTF
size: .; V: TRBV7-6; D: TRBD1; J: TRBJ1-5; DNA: TGTGCCAGCAGCTTTGGACAGGGGGTAGGTCAGCCCCAGCATTTT; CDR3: CASSFGQGVGQPQHF
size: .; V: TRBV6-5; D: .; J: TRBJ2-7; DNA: TGTGCCAGCGGTCGACTGGCTGGCTCCTACGAGCAGTACTTC; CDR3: CASGRLAGSYEQYF
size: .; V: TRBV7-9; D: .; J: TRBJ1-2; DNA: TGTGCCAGCAGCTTTTCGGGGCGAGGCTACACCTTC; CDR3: CASSFSGRGYTF
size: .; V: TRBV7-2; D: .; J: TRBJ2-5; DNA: TGTGCCAGCAGCCCCCGGAGAGGAGAAGAGACCCAGTACTTC; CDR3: CASSPRRGEETQYF
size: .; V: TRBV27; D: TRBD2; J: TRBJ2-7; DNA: TGTGCCAGCACCCACCGGAAGAGGGAGGGCCGCGACGAGCAGTACTTC; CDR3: CASTHRKREGRDEQYF
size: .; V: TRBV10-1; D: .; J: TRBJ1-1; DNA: TGCGCCAGCAGTGAGTCGGGCTCCCCTATGAACACTGAAGCTTTCTTT; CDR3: CASSESGSPMNTEAFF
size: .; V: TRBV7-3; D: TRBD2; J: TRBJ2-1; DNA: TGTGCCAGCAGCTTAATTGCGGGAGGGATAAACAATGAGCAGTTCTTC; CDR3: CASSLIAGGINNEQFF
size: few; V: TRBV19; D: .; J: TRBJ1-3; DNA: TGTGCCAGTAGTATAAGGAGAGGAAACACCATATATTTT; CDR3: CASSIRRGNTIYF
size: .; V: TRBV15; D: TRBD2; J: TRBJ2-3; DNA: TGTGCCACCAGCAGACAAAGCGGGAGAAGCTCAGATACGCAGTATTTT; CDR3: CATSRQSGRSSDTQYF
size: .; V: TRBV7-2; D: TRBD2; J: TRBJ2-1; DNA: TGTGCCAGCAGCTTCCTTAGCGGGAGAAAAAATGAGCAGTTCTTC; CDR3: CASSFLSGRKNEQFF
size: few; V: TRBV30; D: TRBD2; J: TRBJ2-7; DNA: TGTGCCTCTAGCGGGAGGGCAAGGAGCTCCTACGAGCAGTACTTC; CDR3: CASSGRARSSYEQYF
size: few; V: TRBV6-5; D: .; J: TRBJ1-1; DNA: TGTGCCAGCAGTTACTCGTTGTCGAACACTGAAGCTTTCTTT; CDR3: CASSYSLSNTEAFF
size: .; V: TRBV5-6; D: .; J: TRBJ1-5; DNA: TGTGCCAGCAGCTTCAGCGGGGGATATCAGCCCCAGCATTTT; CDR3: CASSFSGGYQPQHF
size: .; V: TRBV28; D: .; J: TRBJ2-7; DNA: TGTGCCAGCAGTCCCCGACCTGGGATGACCTACGAGCAGTACTTC; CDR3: CASSPRPGMTYEQYF
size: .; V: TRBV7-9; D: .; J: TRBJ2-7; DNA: TGTGCCAGCAGCTTAGCGGCCACAGGGAATCCCGAGCAGTACTTC; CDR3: CASSLAATGNPEQYF
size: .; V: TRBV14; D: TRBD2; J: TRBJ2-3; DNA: TGTGCCAGCAGCCTAGCGGGAGCAGTAGATACGCAGTATTTT; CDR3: CASSLAGAVDTQYF
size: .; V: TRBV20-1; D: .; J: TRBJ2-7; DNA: TGCAGTGCTCAGGGGACCTACGAGCAGTACTTC; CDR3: CSAQGTYEQYF
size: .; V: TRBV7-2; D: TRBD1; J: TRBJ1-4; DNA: TGTGCCAGCAGCCCCAGGGACAGGGGTACTAATGAAAAACTGTTTTTT; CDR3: CASSPRDRGTNEKLFF
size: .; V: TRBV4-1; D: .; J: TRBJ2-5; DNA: TGCGCCAGCAGCCAAGTCGAAAACGGGAAGGAGACCCAGTACTTC; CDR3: CASSQVENGKETQYF
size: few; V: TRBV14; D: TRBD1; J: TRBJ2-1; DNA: TGTGCCAGCAGCCTAAATACCGGGACAGGGATGAATGAGCAGTTCTTC; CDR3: CASSLNTGTGMNEQFF
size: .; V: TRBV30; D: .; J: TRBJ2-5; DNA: TGTGCCTGGAGTGTAGGAGGAATCCAAGAGACCCAGTACTTC; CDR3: CAWSVGGIQETQYF
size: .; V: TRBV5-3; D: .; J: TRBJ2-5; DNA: TGTGCCAGAAGCTTCGCGTCGGAGACCCAGTACTTC; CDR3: CARSFASETQYF
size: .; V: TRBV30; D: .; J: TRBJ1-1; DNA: TGTGCCTGGGGACAGATGAACACTGAAGCTTTCTTT; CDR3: CAWGQMNTEAFF
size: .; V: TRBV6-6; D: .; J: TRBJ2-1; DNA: TGTGCCAGCAGTTATGCGGAGGAGCAGTTCTTC; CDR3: CASSYAEEQFF